These 7 T cell receptor beta chains share one sample of origin, sequenced in a study of beta chain features in type 1 diabetes. Overall study findings and caveats: In all four CD4+ subsets, TCRB CDR3 length was significantly, moderately reduced in type 1 diabetes.

No antigen is known for these receptors. Expressed TCRB transcripts got sequenced, as all isolated RNA was reverse transcribed. The protocol was immunoSEQ multiplex PCR, while the TCRdb copy is restricted to in-frame clones and leaves out a portion. The sample holds hundreds of thousands of clones, around an eighth seen once. The sample comprised naive CD4+ T cells from blood. The receptors originated from a man between 18 and 29 years old with type 1 diabetes.

This clone was seen a few times. This chain joins TRBV20-1 and TRBJ1-6; D not resolved. Trimming cost V 6 bases and J 9 bases, with 9 bases left between them. The CDR3 runs to 11 residues. Germline V gene lookup returns CDR1 DFQATT and CDR2 SNEGSKA (reference sequence). The CDR3: CSAQEISPLHF. CDR3 coding DNA: TGCAGTGCCCAAGAGATTTCACCCCTCCACTTT.

For the CDR3, the DNA is TGTGCCAGCAGCTTAGAGCAGGGTCCTAATCAGCCCCAGCATTTT. Protein product: CASSLEQGPNQPQHF. This rearrangement joins TRBV7-2 to TRBJ1-5; tentative D call: TRBD1 (5 bases). The CDR3 has 15 residues. The germline V and J ends were trimmed by 1 base and 4 bases, with 11 bases remaining between them. Germline assignment: CDR1 SGHTA and CDR2 FQGNSA. The entire variable domain, with the rest obtained from reference TRBV7-2 and TRBJ1-5, is as follows: GAGVSQSPSNKVTEKGKDVELRCDPISGHTALYWYRQSLGQGLEFLIYFQGNSAPDKSGLPSDRFSAERTGGSVSTLTIQRTQQEDSAVYLCASSLEQGPNQPQHFGDGTRLSIL.

The V call is TRBV2, the J call TRBJ1-1; the D gene is possibly TRBD1 (6 bases). Germline CDR1 and CDR2: SNHLY and FYNNEI. Trimming took off 6 bases at V and 12 bases at J, with 14 bases between the two ends. The CDR3 is 11 amino acids. The CDR3 region is CASRPGQKTFF. The CDR3 bases are TGTGCCAGCAGACCGGGACAAAAGACTTTCTTT. Full variable domain (remainder filled in from reference TRBV2 and TRBJ1-1): EPEVTQTPSHQVTQMGQEVILRCVPISNHLYFYWYRQILGQKVEFLVSFYNNEISEKSEIFDDQFSVERPDGSNFTLKIRSTKLEDSAMYFCASRPGQKTFFGQGTRLTVV.

V usage is TRBV7-9 and J usage is TRBJ1-2, with 9 bases matching TRBD1. Looked up from germline, CDR1 is SEHNR and CDR2 is FQNEAQ (reference sequence). The CDR3 has 16 amino acids. V lost 5 bases, J lost 2 bases, and 9 bases stayed unmatched. The CDR3 loop is CASSPGQGGWNYGYTF. CDR3 DNA: TGTGCCAGCAGCCCGGGACAGGGAGGATGGAACTATGGCTACACCTTC.

This clone has just a few counts. The rearrangement uses TRBV18 and TRBJ2-1, with D perhaps matching TRBD2 (6 bases). The CDR3 runs 17 residues. Germline V gene data show CDR1 as KGHSH and CDR2 as LQKENI. V lost 3 bases and J 0 bases, leaving 15 bases between the germline ends. CDR3 residues: CASSPRSTSGSYNEQFF. The CDR3 DNA sequence: TGTGCCAGCTCACCGCGCTCGACTAGTGGCTCCTACAATGAGCAGTTCTTC.

This chain connects TRBV20-1 to TRBJ1-5; D remains ambiguous. Germline CDR1 is DFQATT and CDR2 is SNEGSKA (reference sequence). Trimming cost V 3 bases and J 8 bases, with 8 bases left between them. This CDR3 is built from 11 residues. CDR3 region: CSASTGEPQHF. The CDR3 DNA follows: TGCAGTGCTAGTACCGGGGAGCCCCAGCATTTT.

The V gene is TRBV4-3, the J gene TRBJ2-7; 9 nucleotides line up with TRBD1. CDR1 is LGHNA and CDR2 is YSLEER in the germline V gene. Trimming removed 0 bases from V and 6 bases from J; junction bases left unmatched: 6. This CDR3 spans 15 amino acids. The CDR3 nucleotides read TGCGCCAGCAGCCAAGATTGGACAGGGGTGCGCGAGCAGTACTTC. Protein product: CASSQDWTGVREQYF.